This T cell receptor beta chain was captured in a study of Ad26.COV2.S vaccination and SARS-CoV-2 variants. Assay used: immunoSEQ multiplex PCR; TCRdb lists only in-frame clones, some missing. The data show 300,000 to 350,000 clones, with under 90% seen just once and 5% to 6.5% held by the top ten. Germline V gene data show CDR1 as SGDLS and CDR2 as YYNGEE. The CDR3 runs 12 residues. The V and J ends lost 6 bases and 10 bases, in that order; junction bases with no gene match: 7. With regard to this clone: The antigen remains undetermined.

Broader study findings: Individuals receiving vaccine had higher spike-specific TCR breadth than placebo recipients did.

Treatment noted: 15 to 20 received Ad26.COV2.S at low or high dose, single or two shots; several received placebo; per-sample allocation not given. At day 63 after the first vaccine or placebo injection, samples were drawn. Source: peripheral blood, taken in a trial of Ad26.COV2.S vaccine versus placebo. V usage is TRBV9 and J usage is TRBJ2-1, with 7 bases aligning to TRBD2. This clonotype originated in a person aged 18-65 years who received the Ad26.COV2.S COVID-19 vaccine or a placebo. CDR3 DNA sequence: TGTGCCAGCACCTCGGGACTACCAGAGCAGTTCTTC. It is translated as CASTSGLPEQFF.